This TCR beta chain was sequenced in a study of blood T cells in healthy people across ages (dated by TCRdb to between 2014 and 2016). Concerning the study at large: In model experiments, template switching captured roughly one uniquely barcoded TCR beta cDNA molecule for every two T cells. The donors were divided into four age groups: young (average around 15 years), middle-aged (approximately 39), aged (roughly 66) and long-lived (82). To avoid experimental bias, donors of different ages were distributed randomly across sequencing lanes. For two donors (one aged 18 to 29 and one aged 80 or older), the study analyzed two additional independent replicas of 1 million unique cDNA reads from the same blood draw. To track age-related changes in TCR beta repertoire diversity, the study relied on deep sequencing normalized with unique cDNA molecular identifiers. Summary of the overall study and its limitations: Compared with the aged group, more naive CD4+ T cells, fewer expanded clones and increased TCR diversity were shown by the long-lived group, suggesting age selection. Conclusive comparison of naive and antigen-experienced compartments was prevented by the profiling of bulk unsorted PBMCs. Total diversity estimates from one million sequenced T cells were considered lower bounds and underestimates. A strong correlation was found between observed TCR beta diversity and the percentage of naive T cells measured by flow cytometry. As age increased, observed TCR beta diversity per million T cells dropped in a roughly linear way, and a significant reduction was already evident by age about 40. Because donor CMV infection status was unknown, age-related changes in expanded clonotypes were potentially confounded.

V loses 4 bases of germline sequence and J loses 3 bases, and the interval between the two ends is 15 bases. CDR1 and CDR2, per the germline V gene (reference sequence), are MNHEY and SMNVEV. Including the terminal cysteine and phenylalanine, the CDR3 comprises 16 residues. Here the CDR3 DNA is all that survives: 48 bases in frame from base 1. The method was 5' RACE. Data came from an Illumina HiSeq 2500. A second about 7 to 11 cycle PCR used a sample-barcoded 5' primer and a J-beta primer mix. Each TCR beta cDNA molecule received a unique molecular identifier from a template-switch 5' adaptor carrying 12 random nucleotides. Each sample yielded at least 2.5 million CDR3-containing paired-end reads. First-strand cDNA was synthesized from all RNA with the Mint cDNA synthesis kit, primed by a TRBC-specific oligonucleotide. Following uracil-DNA glycosylase treatment, a first 18-cycle PCR with universal primers M1SS and BC2_uni_R was performed on all cDNA. Per the original workflow: Normalization of each sample was performed by random selection of 1 million high-quality reads, each carrying a distinct molecular identifier. Reads sharing molecular identifiers were discarded rather than binned into consensus sequences. MiTCR, set to a Q25 quality threshold and the strictest error-elimination algorithm, was used for CDR3 identification, clonotype clustering and error correction. A nonparametric unseen species model with Euler transformation was used to estimate a lower bound on total TCR beta diversity. TCRdb applied fastp at Q25 and MiXCR to the public reads, then kept only in-frame beta chains. Each CDR3 protein gets just one entry, which takes the most common genes and DNA from the rows behind it. The V and J calls come from TCRdb's annotation, not from the publication. The sample table lists approximately 800,000 distinct CDR3 sequences, around three fifths of them with a count of one. The ten largest make up about 26% of the sample.

Donors were a few dozen systemically healthy Caucasian individuals from Russia aged 6 to 90 years. Each donor gave about 10 milliliters of peripheral blood, drawn into EDTA-treated Vacutainer tubes. Ficoll-Paque density-gradient centrifugation was used to isolate PBMCs, with at least 7 million obtained per sample. Trizol reagent was used to extract total RNA from PBMCs, with at least 6 micrograms per sample. For every donor, flow cytometry on a PBMC aliquot measured the percentage of naive CD45RAhigh/CD27high T cells. Comment on this clonotype: Its binding antigen is unknown. Per-base quality was not reported, and no clone a single base away is much larger than it.

The V gene is TRBV27 and the J gene is TRBJ1-4; the D gene is possibly TRBD1, with 6 bases matching. Sequencing used blood. The TCR comes from a man in his forties or fifties in good health. This receptor carries the CDR3 CASSSLTGSANEKLFF. The sequenced DNA is TGTGCCAGCAGTTCCTTAACAGGGTCAGCTAATGAAAAACTGTTTTTT.